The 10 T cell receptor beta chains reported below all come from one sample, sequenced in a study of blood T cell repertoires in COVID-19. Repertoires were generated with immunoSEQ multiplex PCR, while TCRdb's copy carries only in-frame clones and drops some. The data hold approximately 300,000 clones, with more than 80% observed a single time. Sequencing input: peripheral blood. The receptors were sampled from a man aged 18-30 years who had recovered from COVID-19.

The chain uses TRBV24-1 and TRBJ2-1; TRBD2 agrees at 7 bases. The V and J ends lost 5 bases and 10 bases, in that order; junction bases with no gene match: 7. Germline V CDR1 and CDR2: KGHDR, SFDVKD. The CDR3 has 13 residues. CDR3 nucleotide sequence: TGTGCCACCAGTGCTCCCGGGGGGTGGGAGCAGTTCTTC. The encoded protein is CATSAPGGWEQFF.

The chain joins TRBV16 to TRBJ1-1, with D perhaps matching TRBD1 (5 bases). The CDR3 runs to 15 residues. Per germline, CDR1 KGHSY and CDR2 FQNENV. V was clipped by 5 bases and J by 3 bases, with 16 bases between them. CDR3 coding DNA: TGTGCCAGCAGCTATTCCGGGACTATGGACACTGAAGCTTTCTTT. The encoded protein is CASSYSGTMDTEAFF. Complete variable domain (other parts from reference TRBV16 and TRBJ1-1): GEEVAQTPKHLVRGEGQKAKLYCAPIKGHSYVFWYQQVLKNEFKFLISFQNENVFDETGMPKERFSAKCLPNSPCSLEIQATKLEDSAVYFCASSYSGTMDTEAFFGQGTRLTVV.

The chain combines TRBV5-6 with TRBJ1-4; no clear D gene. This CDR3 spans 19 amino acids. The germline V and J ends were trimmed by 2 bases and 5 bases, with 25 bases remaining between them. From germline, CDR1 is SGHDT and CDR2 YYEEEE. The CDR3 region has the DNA TGTGCCAGCAGCTTAAAAATAGACAAGATTGATATCATGAATGAAAAACTGTTTTTT. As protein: CASSLKIDKIDIMNEKLFF.

The CDR3 reads CASSSSWGGGTDTQYF. The CDR3 DNA sequence: TGTGCCAGCTCCTCAAGCTGGGGCGGTGGCACAGATACGCAGTATTTT. The chain uses TRBV18 and TRBJ2-3, with D possibly being TRBD1 (5 bases). Trimming took off 6 bases at V and 1 base at J, with 17 bases between the two ends. The CDR3 has 16 residues. Germline V CDR1 and CDR2: KGHSH, LQKENI.

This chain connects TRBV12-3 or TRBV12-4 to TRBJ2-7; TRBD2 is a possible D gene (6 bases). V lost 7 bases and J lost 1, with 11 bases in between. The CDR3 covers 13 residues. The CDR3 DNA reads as TGTGCCAGCAAGGAGGGGCTGTCCTACGAGCAGTACTTC. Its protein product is CASKEGLSYEQYF.

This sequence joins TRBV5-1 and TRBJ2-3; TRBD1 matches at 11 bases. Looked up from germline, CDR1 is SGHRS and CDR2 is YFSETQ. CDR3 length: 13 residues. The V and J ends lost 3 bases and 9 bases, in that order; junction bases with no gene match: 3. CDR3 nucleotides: TGCGCCAGCAGCTCTGGGACAGGGGGGACGCAGTATTTT. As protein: CASSSGTGGTQYF.

DNA of the CDR3: TGTGCCAGTAGTCGCGAGACGACAAGAGGGAAGACCCAGTACTTC. Its protein product is CASSRETTRGKTQYF. The gene calls are TRBV19 and TRBJ2-5; D perhaps matches TRBD2 (5 bases). The CDR3 runs to 15 residues. Trimming cost V 5 bases and J 6 bases, with 19 bases left between them. The V gene's germline CDR1 is LNHDA and CDR2 SQIVND (reference sequence).

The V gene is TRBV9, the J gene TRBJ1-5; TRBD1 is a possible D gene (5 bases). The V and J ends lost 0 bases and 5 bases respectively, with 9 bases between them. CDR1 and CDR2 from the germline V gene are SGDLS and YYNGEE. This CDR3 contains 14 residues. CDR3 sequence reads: CASSVDAGHQPQHF. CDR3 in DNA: TGTGCCAGCAGCGTAGACGCAGGGCATCAGCCCCAGCATTTT.

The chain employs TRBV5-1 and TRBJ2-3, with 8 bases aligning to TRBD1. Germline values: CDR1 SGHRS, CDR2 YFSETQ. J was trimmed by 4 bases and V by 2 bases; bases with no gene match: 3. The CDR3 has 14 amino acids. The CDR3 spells CASSFGQGPDTQYF. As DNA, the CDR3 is TGCGCCAGCAGCTTCGGACAGGGCCCAGATACGCAGTATTTT.

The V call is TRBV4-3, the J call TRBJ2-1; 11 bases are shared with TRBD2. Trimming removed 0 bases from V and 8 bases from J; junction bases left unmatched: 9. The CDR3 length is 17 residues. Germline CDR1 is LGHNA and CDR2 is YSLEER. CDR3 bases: TGCGCCAGCAGCCAAGATTGGTGGGTAGCGGGGGGGGATGAGCAGTTCTTC. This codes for CASSQDWWVAGGDEQFF.